This TCR beta chain comes out of a study of blood T cell repertoires in COVID-19. The wider study: Spain, Italy and the United States supplied samples that represented acute and convalescent COVID-19. Sources were T cells, B-cell-depleted T cells, or PBMCs; the material itself was cDNA or gDNA.

The CDR3 covers 13 residues. Unmatched junction bases numbered 2, after V lost 5 bases and J lost 2 bases. The germline V gene has CDR1 LNHDA and CDR2 SQIVND (reference sequence). In the study's own analysis: Estimates of nucleated cell counts were drawn from the amplification of reference gene primers. The table came from immunoSEQ multiplex PCR; TCRdb's copy has only in-frame clones and leaves some out. V, J and clone size derive from that table, while D and trimming were established from the DNA sequence. This sample carries some 42,000 clones, 87% of them seen once, and the ten largest clones take approximately 7.2%.

The sequence came from a human donor in a cohort sampled during active COVID-19. The rearrangement links TRBV19 to TRBJ2-7; 8 bases are a match to TRBD1. The sequenced sample was peripheral blood. The CDR3, as DNA: TGTGCCAGTAGTGCGGGACAGGCCTACGAGCAGTACTTC. This translates into CASSAGQAYEQYF.